This passage covers 10 T cell receptor beta chains from one sample sequenced in a study of regulatory T cells in long-lasting Graves disease (dated by TCRdb to about 2021). The time point tag for this specimen amounts to: newly diagnosed GD, antithyroid drugs for less than 3 months. RNA was extracted from PBMCs in TRIzol for both TCR sequencing and RNA sequencing. The library was produced with multiplex PCR. The sequencer listed for this sample is Illumina HiSeq 4000. CDR3 regions were amplified by Arm-PCR with iRepertoire HTBI primers to construct TCR beta libraries. The public reads were reprocessed in TCRdb via fastp at Q25 and MiXCR, keeping in-frame beta chains. Rows with a matching CDR3 protein are joined into one entry that keeps the most common DNA and genes. The sample includes about 470,000 distinct CDR3 sequences, with about 16% observed a single time. Over 15% of the sample is held by the ten biggest clonotypes.

The sample was also linked to a second study, of T cells in Graves' hyperthyroidism and ophthalmopathy.

This specimen consisted of peripheral blood mononuclear cells (PBMCs), obtained at new diagnosis, from a patient treated with antithyroid drugs. These receptors were taken from a woman in her thirties with Graves disease. Donor details come from another sample of the same person, matched by shared clones.

The genes are TRBV28 and TRBJ2-3, with D perhaps TRBD1 (6 bases). V lost 3 bases, J lost 4 bases, and 14 bases lay in between. This CDR3 region has 15 residues. Per germline, CDR1 MDHEN and CDR2 SYDVKM. CDR3 in DNA: TGTGCCAGCAGTTTTGCAGGGGCGGTCGCAGATACGCAGTATTTT. Protein: CASSFAGAVADTQYF.

This clonotype was detected many times. The V gene is TRBV20-1, the J gene TRBJ2-3; 8 bases are a match to TRBD2. Germline-derived CDR1 and CDR2 are DFQATT and SNEGSKA (reference sequence). Trimming at V came to 3 bases and at J to 0 bases, leaving 8 bases not matched to a gene. The CDR3 spans 16 residues. The CDR3 bases are TGCAGTGCTAGGTCTAGCGGGTTCACTAGCACAGATACGCAGTATTTT. It encodes CSARSSGFTSTDTQYF.

This clonotype occurred a few times. The rearrangement uses TRBV6-5 and TRBJ2-3, with D uncertain. The CDR3 contains 15 residues. In germline, CDR1 is MNHEY, CDR2 SVGAGI. V gave up 4 bases and J gave up 2 bases, with 13 bases separating them. The CDR3 region has the DNA TGTGCCAGCAGTTCCCCTGGAAGCTTCACAGATACGCAGTATTTT. Translated: CASSSPGSFTDTQYF.

The rearrangement uses TRBV15 and TRBJ1-2; 8 bases match TRBD1. Germline lookup yields CDR1 LNHNV and CDR2 YYDKDF (reference sequence). Trimming took 2 bases from V and 14 from J; bases not matched to a gene: 7. This CDR3 is built from 12 residues. The CDR3 DNA reads TGTGCCACCAGCAGACCCAGGGGGCTAAGGACCTTC. The encoded protein is CATSRPRGLRTF.

This clonotype came up a few times. The gene calls are TRBV6-1 and TRBJ1-5, with a tentative D call TRBD1 (6 bases). Trimming removed 5 bases from V and 5 bases from J, with 13 bases in between. The germline CDR1 and CDR2 sequences are MNHNS and SASEGT. The CDR3 has 14 residues. The CDR3 is CASSHTGFDQPQHF. DNA of the CDR3: TGTGCCAGCAGTCACACAGGGTTCGATCAGCCCCAGCATTTT.

This sequence joins TRBV18 and TRBJ1-3; D is undetermined. The V end lost 3 bases, the J end lost 0 bases, and 21 bases lay between the germline ends. This CDR3 is built from 19 residues. Germline V gives CDR1 KGHSH, CDR2 LQKENI. Here the CDR3 reads CASSPSRDSSVYSGNTIYF. The CDR3 nucleotides read TGTGCCAGCTCACCGTCAAGGGATTCGAGCGTCTACTCTGGAAACACCATATATTTT.

This sequence joins TRBV9 and TRBJ2-1; the D call may be TRBD1 or TRBD2 (5 bases each). Looked up from germline, CDR1 is SGDLS and CDR2 is YYNGEE. The V and J ends lost 0 bases and 5 bases respectively, with 9 bases between them. CDR3 length equals 14 residues. The CDR3 here is CASSVGGPNNEQFF. DNA of the CDR3: TGTGCCAGCAGCGTAGGGGGACCAAACAATGAGCAGTTCTTC.

The gene calls are TRBV7-3 and TRBJ2-3; D may be TRBD1 (5 bases). Trimming removed 6 bases at V and 4 bases at J, with 11 bases between. Germline CDR1 reads SGHTA; CDR2 reads FQGTGA. The CDR3 sequence is 13 residues long. DNA of the CDR3: TGTGCCAGCAGACAGGCGCCCCCAGATACGCAGTATTTT. It codes for CASRQAPPDTQYF.

This clonotype has ten or more counts. The junction departs from the called germline gene at one end, perhaps through a read error. This sequence joins TRBV30 and TRBJ1-1; 7 bases fit TRBD1. The germline CDR1 and CDR2 sequences are GTSNPN and SVGIG (reference sequence). This CDR3 is built from 14 residues. The CDR3 loop is CARSPYRGNTEAFF. The CDR3 nucleotides read TGTGCCCGGAGTCCCTACAGGGGAAACACTGAAGCTTTCTTT.

This clonotype appeared many times. The V call is TRBV18, the J call TRBJ1-1; weak D call: TRBD1 (5 bases). CDR3 length: 16 amino acids. Looked up from germline, CDR1 is KGHSH and CDR2 is LQKENI. V shed 2 bases and J shed 0 bases, with 13 bases lying between them. CDR3 protein: CASSPGAGVMNTEAFF. The CDR3 DNA follows: TGTGCCAGCTCACCAGGGGCTGGGGTGATGAACACTGAAGCTTTCTTT.